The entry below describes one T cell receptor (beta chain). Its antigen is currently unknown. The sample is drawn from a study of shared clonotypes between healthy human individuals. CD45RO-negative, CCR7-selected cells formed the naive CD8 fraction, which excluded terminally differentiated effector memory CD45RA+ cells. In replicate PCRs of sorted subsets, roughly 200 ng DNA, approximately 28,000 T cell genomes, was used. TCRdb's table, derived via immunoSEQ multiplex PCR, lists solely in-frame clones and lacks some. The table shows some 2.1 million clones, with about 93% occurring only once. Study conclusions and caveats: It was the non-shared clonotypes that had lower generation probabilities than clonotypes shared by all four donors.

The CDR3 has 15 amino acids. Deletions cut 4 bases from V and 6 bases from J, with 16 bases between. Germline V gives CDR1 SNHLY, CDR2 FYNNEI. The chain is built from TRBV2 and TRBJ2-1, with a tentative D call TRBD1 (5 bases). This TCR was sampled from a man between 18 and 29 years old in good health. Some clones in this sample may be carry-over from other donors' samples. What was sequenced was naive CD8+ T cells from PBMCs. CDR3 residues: CASSVPGRKSNEQFF. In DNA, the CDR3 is TGTGCCAGCAGTGTTCCAGGGCGTAAAAGCAATGAGCAGTTCTTC.